The source of this T cell receptor beta chain is a study of blood T cells in healthy people across ages. Points from the study as a whole: Unsorted PBMCs ruled out conclusive naive versus antigen-experienced comparison.

Through a sample-barcoded 5' primer and a J-beta primer mix, a second PCR was run for roughly 7 to 11 cycles. Using its own MiXCR run on the 5' RACE reads, TCRdb lists one record per CDR3 protein. The sample lists some 710,000 distinct CDR3 sequences, less than 60% occurring once. This CDR3 has 11 residues. V was clipped by 6 bases and J by 5 bases, with 11 bases between them. The germline gives CDR1 DFQATT, CDR2 SNEGSKA (reference sequence). Each sample yielded at least 6 micrograms of PBMC total RNA. As concerns this clonotype: Its target is unknown.

The gene calls are TRBV20-1 and TRBJ2-7; no reliable D call. This clonotype was obtained from an elderly man in good health. Sequenced material: blood. The CDR3 DNA reads as TGCAGTGCAGGGCAAGCCGACGAGCAGTACTTC. Translated, it gives CSAGQADEQYF.